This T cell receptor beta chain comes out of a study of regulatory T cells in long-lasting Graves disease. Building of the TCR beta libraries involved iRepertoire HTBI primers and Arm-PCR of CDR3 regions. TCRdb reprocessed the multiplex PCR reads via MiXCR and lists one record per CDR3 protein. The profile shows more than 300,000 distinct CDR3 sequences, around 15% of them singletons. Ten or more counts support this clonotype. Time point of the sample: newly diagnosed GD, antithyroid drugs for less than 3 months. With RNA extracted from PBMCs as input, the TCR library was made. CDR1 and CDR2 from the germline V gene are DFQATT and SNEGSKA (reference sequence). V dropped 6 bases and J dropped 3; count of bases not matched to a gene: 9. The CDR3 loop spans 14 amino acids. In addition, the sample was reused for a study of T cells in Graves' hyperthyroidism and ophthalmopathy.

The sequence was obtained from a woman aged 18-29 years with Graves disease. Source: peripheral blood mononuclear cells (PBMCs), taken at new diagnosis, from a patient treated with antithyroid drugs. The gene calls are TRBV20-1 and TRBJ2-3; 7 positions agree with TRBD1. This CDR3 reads CSAEGAEGTDTQYF. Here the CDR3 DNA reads TGCAGTGCCGAGGGGGCCGAAGGGACAGATACGCAGTATTTT.